This T cell receptor beta chain was identified in a study of OX40 agonist ivuxolimab in advanced cancers. CDR3 length: 13 amino acids. V trimming: 5 bases; J trimming: 3 bases; junction bases outside the gene matches: 2. The table came from immunoSEQ multiplex PCR; TCRdb's copy has only in-frame clones and leaves some out. The sample comprises under 85,000 clones, roughly 85% of which are singletons, and 3.1% rests with the top ten. This clone was seen a single time. Enrollment shut out patients with autoimmune disease history or systemic immunosuppression. The chain recombines TRBV7-1 with TRBJ2-7; 9 nucleotides agree with TRBD1. TRBV7-1 is an ORF, and what it does is uncertain. The TCR comes from an adult with an advanced solid tumor such as melanoma, head and neck, liver or kidney cancer. Sequencing used CD4+ or CD8+ T cells sorted from blood, obtained in a trial of the OX40 agonist ivuxolimab. CDR3 nucleotides: TGTGCCAGCAGCAGGGGACAGGGCTACGAGCAGTACTTC. This encodes CASSRGQGYEQYF.